The source of this T cell receptor (beta chain) is a study of blood T cell repertoires in COVID-19. Study-wide background: COVID-19 samples, acute and convalescent, were from the United States, Italy and Spain. PBMCs, B-cell-depleted T cells, or T cells were the source of the cDNA or gDNA that made up the material.

V dropped 4 bases and J dropped 3; count of bases not matched to a gene: 11. The CDR3 sequence is 17 residues long. CDR1 and CDR2 (germline): LGHDT, YNNKEL (reference sequence). Sequencing used immunoSEQ multiplex PCR; TCRdb keeps in-frame clones, though not all of them. The sample has about 400,000 clones, more than 75% seen once. This clonotype was sampled from a human donor in a cohort sampled during active COVID-19. This chain links TRBV3-1 (or the pseudogene TRBV3-2) with TRBJ2-1; 8 bases agree with TRBD2. Sequenced input: peripheral blood. The CDR3: CASSLYLSGTLYNEQFF. The CDR3 coding sequence is TGTGCCAGCAGCCTCTACCTTAGCGGGACTCTCTACAATGAGCAGTTCTTC.